A selection of T cell receptor beta chains follows, all from one sample in a study of T-cell reconstitution after alpha-beta-depleted transplantation in children. TCRdb recomputed calls from the PCR reads with MiXCR, one row per CDR3 protein. The table lists about 980,000 distinct CDR3 sequences, 25% to 30% of them singletons, with 28% in the top ten. Sequences were derived from PBMCs, mostly from graft donor cells, sampled 360 days after TCRalphabeta/CD19-depleted stem cell transplant. Receptors originate from a boy under two years old who had a stem cell transplant for SCID, so the T cells may come from the graft donor. Each CDR3 is given with its conserved first and last residue. The D gene is left open where the match is weak. Clone size is not always given. Where it is, it says once, few, many or a class for expanded clones.

D gene	clone size	V gene	J gene	CDR3 DNA	CDR3 protein
-	-	TRBV12-3/TRBV12-4	TRBJ1-5	TGTGCCAGCAGTTCGGGACCCACAAATCAGCCCCAGCATTTT	CASSSGPTNQPQHF
TRBD1	-	TRBV13	TRBJ1-2	TGTGCCAGCAGCCATACAGGGGGCGACTTGCTGGATGGCTACACCTTC	CASSHTGGDLLDGYTF
-	-	TRBV6-5	TRBJ2-2	TGTGCCAGCAGTTACTCGATCTTCATGACAGGCGGAAACACCGGGGAGCTGTTTTTT	CASSYSIFMTGGNTGELFF
TRBD1	few	TRBV7-9	TRBJ1-3	TGTGCCAGCAGCTGGGACAGGGTGCCAGGAAACACCATATATTTT	CASSWDRVPGNTIYF
-	-	TRBV18	TRBJ1-2	TGTGCCAGCTCACCCGAGACCGGGGCTATCCCGAACTATGGCTACACCTTC	CASSPETGAIPNYGYTF
TRBD1	few	TRBV5-1	TRBJ2-7	TGCGCCAGCCACAGTCAGGGGGCGGAATACGAGCAGTACTTC	CASHSQGAEYEQYF
TRBD1	-	TRBV13	TRBJ2-7	TGTGCCAGCAGCGCCAGGGGGCTGGCGGGGCTGTACGAGCAGTACTTC	CASSARGLAGLYEQYF
-	-	TRBV20-1	TRBJ2-3	TGCAGTGCCACAATCCCTGGGGCCTCCACAGATACGCAGTATTTT	CSATIPGASTDTQYF
-	-	TRBV20-1	TRBJ1-2	TGCAGTGCTGCCGATGTAGTCTATGGCTACACCTTC	CSAADVVYGYTF
-	-	TRBV7-9	TRBJ2-1	TGTGCCAGCAGAGGGAAGGGGCTAGCGACGTTCTTC	CASRGKGLATFF
-	-	TRBV20-1	TRBJ2-2	TGCAGTGCCGGCGCAAGGAGGGAGCTGTTTTTT	CSAGARRELFF
-	many	TRBV5-1	TRBJ2-1	TGCGCCAGCAAGTCCTTTGCGGGGCCCTACAATGAGCAGTTCTTC	CASKSFAGPYNEQFF
-	-	TRBV7-8	TRBJ1-1	TGTGCCAGCAGCTTAAATGGAGGGAGAGCTTTCTTT	CASSLNGGRAFF
-	few	TRBV5-1	TRBJ2-7	TGCGCCAGCACCCTATCCGAACGGACACGAAGAATAAACTACGAGCAGTACTTC	CASTLSERTRRINYEQYF
-	-	TRBV12-3/TRBV12-4	TRBJ2-2	TGTGCCAGCAGAAAGGCCTATGGGGCTGGCACCTGGGAGCTGTTTTTT	CASRKAYGAGTWELFF
-	-	TRBV11-1	TRBJ2-5	TGTGCCAGCAGCTTACTTACGGGGGCCTCAAACAACCAAGAGACCCAGTACTTC	CASSLLTGASNNQETQYF
TRBD1	-	TRBV7-8	TRBJ2-2	TGTGCCAGCAACCGGGACAGGGGTGACACCGGGGAGCTGTTTTTT	CASNRDRGDTGELFF
TRBD1	few	TRBV20-1	TRBJ2-5	TGCAGTGCTAGGGGACAGGGACCCAAGGAGACCCAGTACTTC	CSARGQGPKETQYF
-	-	TRBV2	TRBJ1-5	TGTGCCAGCAGTGACACTTATAGCAATCAGCCCCAGCATTTT	CASSDTYSNQPQHF
-	few	TRBV6-2/TRBV6-3	TRBJ2-3	TGTGCCAGCACCCTCGGGGGGACAGCCCTCTGTGGGGGGGGGCACACAGATACGCAGTATTTT	CASTLGGTALCGGGHTDTQYF
TRBD1	few	TRBV2	TRBJ2-2	TGTGCCAGCAGTGGACAGGGGGGGAGAACCGGGGAGCTGTTTTTT	CASSGQGGRTGELFF
-	few	TRBV12-3/TRBV12-4	TRBJ1-1	TGTGCCAGCAGTTTGCCTCTCACTGAAGCTTTCTTT	CASSLPLTEAFF
TRBD2	-	TRBV6-2/TRBV6-3	TRBJ2-2	TGTGCCAGCAAAGAAGCGGGGCTACCCACCGGGGAGCTGTTTTTT	CASKEAGLPTGELFF
TRBD2	-	TRBV5-1	TRBJ2-1	TGCGCCAGCAGCCTATGGACTAGCGGGGGGGCACGGAATGAGCAGTTCTTC	CASSLWTSGGARNEQFF
-	-	TRBV5-1	TRBJ2-7	TGCGCCAGCAGCTTGGCCCCGGGGGCCCCCTACGAGCAGTACTTC	CASSLAPGAPYEQYF
TRBD2	-	TRBV9	TRBJ2-1	TGTGCCAGCAGCCTTCTAGCGGGGGAAGGTAATGAGCAGTTCTTC	CASSLLAGEGNEQFF
-	few	TRBV2	TRBJ2-3	TGTGCTAGCAAGGGGGGCTGGACGGATACGCAGTATTTT	CASKGGWTDTQYF
TRBD1	few	TRBV15	TRBJ1-1	TGTGCCACCAGCAGTCCCCCGGGACAGCCGAACACTGAAGCTTTCTTT	CATSSPPGQPNTEAFF
-	-	TRBV10-3	TRBJ2-3	TGTGCCATCAGTGTCGGCAGGGCCGCAGATACGCAGTATTTT	CAISVGRAADTQYF
-	few	TRBV28	TRBJ2-2	TGTGCCAGCAGTTTAACGGCTAGTCGGGTCGGGGAGCTGTTTTTT	CASSLTASRVGELFF
TRBD1	-	TRBV4-1	TRBJ2-7	TGCGCCAGCAGCCCTTACCTTCGACAGGGAAACTACGAGCAGTACTTC	CASSPYLRQGNYEQYF
TRBD1	-	TRBV29-1	TRBJ2-1	TGCAGCGTCCGGACAGGTAGTCACAATGAGCAGTTCTTC	CSVRTGSHNEQFF
-	once	TRBV5-1	TRBJ1-2	TGCGCCAGCAGGATAGGGGACGGCTATGGCTACACCTTC	CASRIGDGYGYTF
TRBD2	-	TRBV7-3	TRBJ2-7	TGTGCCAGCAGCTTCACCGGGACTAGCCCCTACGAGCAGTACTTC	CASSFTGTSPYEQYF
-	few	TRBV12-3/TRBV12-4	TRBJ2-2	TGTGCCAGCAATGCGGGGTTGGACACCGGGGAGCTGTTTTTT	CASNAGLDTGELFF